The next 23 T cell receptor beta chains were all read from a single sample in a study of blood T cells in healthy people across ages. Through a sample-barcoded 5' primer and a J-beta primer mix, a second PCR was run for about 7 to 12 cycles. TCRdb used MiXCR to reprocess the 5' RACE reads, holding one entry per CDR3 protein. The repertoire holds 550,000 to 750,000 distinct CDR3 sequences, with around 20% as singletons. Input material: blood. These receptors were collected from a man between 65 and 85 years old in good health.

In its sample, this clonotype was seen many times. The chain joins TRBV5-1 to TRBJ1-5; perhaps TRBD1 as D (5 bases). Germline lookup yields CDR1 SGHRS and CDR2 YFSETQ. V lost 1 base to trimming and J lost 4 bases, with 12 bases between them. This CDR3 is 15 amino acids long. This CDR3 reads CASSLTGNTNQPQHF. CDR3 DNA: TGCGCCAGCAGCTTGACAGGCAACACGAATCAGCCCCAGCATTTT.

This chain links TRBV11-2 with TRBJ1-1; 9 positions agree with TRBD1. This CDR3 has 15 amino acids. Germline assignment: CDR1 SGHAT and CDR2 FQNNGV. V trimming: 5 bases; J trimming: 0 bases; junction bases outside the gene matches: 4. The DNA of the CDR3 is TGTGCCAGCAGCATATGGACAGGGGTGAACACTGAAGCTTTCTTT. Translated, it gives CASSIWTGVNTEAFF.

This clonotype was counted between two and nine times. V and J are TRBV27 and TRBJ2-7; D remains ambiguous. Germline V lookup: CDR1 MNHEY, CDR2 SMNVEV (reference sequence). Trimming took 0 bases from V and 8 from J, leaving 11 bases between them. The CDR3 is 13 amino acids. The DNA of the CDR3 is TGTGCCAGCAGTTTATCGTCTAGTGGCAAGCAGTACTTC. This translates into CASSLSSSGKQYF.

The chain employs TRBV7-9 and TRBJ2-3; 10 bases map to TRBD1. Looked up from germline, CDR1 is SEHNR and CDR2 is FQNEAQ (reference sequence). V was clipped by 6 bases and J by 6 bases; unmatched bases: 9. The CDR3 sequence is 15 residues long. CDR3 sequence: CASRARDRGSDTQYF. The CDR3 nucleotides are TGTGCCAGCAGAGCCCGGGACAGGGGTTCGGATACGCAGTATTTT.

In its sample, this clonotype was seen many times. The gene calls are TRBV11-2 and TRBJ2-7, with TRBD2 matching over 13 bases. With 4 bases clipped from V and 1 base from J, the junction kept 4 bases outside the gene matches. Germline CDR1 is SGHAT and CDR2 is FQNNGV. The CDR3 covers 16 residues. The CDR3 coding sequence is TGTGCCAGCAGCTACGGACTAGCGGGAGCTTCCTACGAGCAGTACTTC. Amino acids: CASSYGLAGASYEQYF.

The CDR3 loop reads CSARERGRTANQPQHF. In nucleotides, the CDR3 is TGCAGTGCTAGAGAAAGGGGCAGAACCGCCAATCAGCCCCAGCATTTT. This chain joins TRBV20-1 and TRBJ1-5; D is possibly TRBD1 (5 bases). Germline CDR1 and CDR2: DFQATT and SNEGSKA (reference sequence). V gave up 0 bases and J gave up 3 bases, with 15 bases separating them. This CDR3 is built from 16 residues.

This clonotype was seen only a few times. The chain recombines TRBV6-2 or TRBV6-3 with TRBJ2-1; possibly TRBD1 for D (6 bases). Gene TRBJ2-5 matches the end of the DNA better, so the J call may be wrong. The germline V gene encodes CDR1 MNHEY and CDR2 SVGEGT. This CDR3 has 14 residues. The CDR3 loop is CASSNRVGGETQYF. Written as DNA, the CDR3 is TGTGCCAGCAGCAACCGAGTAGGGGGAGAGACCCAGTACTTC.

The J gene is TRBJ1-2, the V gene TRBV20-1, with 10 positions matching TRBD1. This CDR3 comprises 18 residues. CDR1 DFQATT and CDR2 SNEGSKA come from the germline V gene (reference sequence). Trimming at V came to 3 bases and at J to 1 base, leaving 14 bases not matched to a gene. The CDR3 nucleotides are TGCAGTGCTAGCGGGCCCCCGGGACAGGGGATGCTTAACTATGGCTACACCTTC. Translation gives CSASGPPGQGMLNYGYTF.

The gene calls are TRBV20-1 and TRBJ2-7; 14 bases are shared with TRBD2. From germline, CDR1 is DFQATT and CDR2 SNEGSKA (reference sequence). This CDR3 spans 14 amino acids. Germline trimming cut 6 bases from V and 2 bases from J; bases unmatched to any gene: 3. Here the CDR3 DNA reads TGCAGTGCCCTGACTAGCGGGAGGGCCTACGAGCAGTACTTC. It yields the protein CSALTSGRAYEQYF.

This clonotype was counted only a few times. V gene TRBV19 combines with J gene TRBJ1-5, with D maybe TRBD1 (5 bases). Trimming stripped 5 bases from V and 2 bases from J, with 16 bases between. The germline V gene encodes CDR1 LNHDA and CDR2 SQIVND (reference sequence). The CDR3 sequence is 16 residues long. The chain's CDR3 is CASSVTGIRGNQPQHF. Here the CDR3 DNA reads TGTGCCAGTAGTGTTACAGGAATCCGGGGCAATCAGCCCCAGCATTTT.

This clonotype was recorded a few times. V usage is TRBV12-3 or TRBV12-4 and J usage is TRBJ1-3, with TRBD1 matching over 9 bases. The V segment lost 3 bases and the J segment 2 bases; nucleotides outside the gene matches: 5. The CDR3 length is 16 residues. The CDR3 sequence is CASSFTWTGAGNTIYF. In DNA form, the CDR3 reads TGTGCCAGCAGTTTTACCTGGACAGGGGCTGGAAACACCATATATTTT.

The rearrangement links TRBV20-1 to TRBJ2-3; no definite D call. CDR3 length: 13 amino acids. V was shortened by 0 bases and J by 0 bases, with 4 bases between the two germline ends. The V gene's germline CDR1 is DFQATT and CDR2 SNEGSKA (reference sequence). The CDR3 sequence is CSARDISTDTQYF. CDR3 DNA: TGCAGTGCTAGAGATATTAGCACAGATACGCAGTATTTT.

The J gene is TRBJ2-2, the V gene TRBV5-4; TRBD2 is a possible D gene (7 bases). This CDR3 has 15 amino acids. The germline V and J ends were trimmed by 3 bases and 1 base, with 10 bases remaining between them. CDR1 SGHNT and CDR2 YYREEE come from the germline V gene (reference sequence). The CDR3 sequence: CASSWGGQNTGELFF. Here the CDR3 DNA reads TGTGCCAGCAGCTGGGGGGGACAGAACACCGGGGAGCTGTTTTTT.

This clonotype showed up just a few times. DNA of the CDR3: TGCGCCAGCAGCTTTAGCGGGGGGCAAGAATCCTACGAGCAGTACTTC. Protein product: CASSFSGGQESYEQYF. J is TRBJ2-7 and V is TRBV5-1; 10 bases agree with TRBD2. V lost 2 bases and J lost 1; bases outside the gene matches: 6. CDR1 SGHRS and CDR2 YFSETQ come from the germline V gene. The CDR3 sequence is 16 residues long.

This clonotype was found many times. The V and J genes are TRBV4-2 and TRBJ2-7; D possibly corresponds to TRBD2 (5 bases). This CDR3 has 17 amino acids. V dropped 0 bases and J dropped 5 bases, with 20 bases sitting between them. CDR1 LGHNA and CDR2 YNFKEQ come from the germline V gene. This chain's CDR3 is CASSQEGRGPSSHEQYF. The DNA of the CDR3 is TGTGCCAGCAGCCAAGAGGGCCGGGGTCCTAGTTCCCACGAGCAGTACTTC.

The rearrangement uses TRBV12-3 or TRBV12-4 and TRBJ1-5, with a possible D match to TRBD1 (6 bases). CDR3 length: 15 amino acids. Trimming shortened V by 5 bases and J by 6 bases, and 17 bases separated the two germline ends. CDR3: CASSRKQGSGQPQHF. CDR3 nucleotide sequence: TGTGCCAGCAGTAGGAAACAGGGATCAGGTCAGCCCCAGCATTTT.

This clonotype was seen ten or more times. This CDR3 is CASSSSVREQYF. DNA of the CDR3: TGTGCCAGCAGTTCATCAGTCCGCGAGCAGTACTTC. The chain has TRBV28 and TRBJ2-7; D is unresolved. The CDR3 length is 12 residues. Trimming left V 4 bases short and J 6 bases short, with 10 bases between. From germline, CDR1 is MDHEN and CDR2 SYDVKM.

The chain uses TRBV5-1 and TRBJ2-7, with 12 bases lining up with TRBD2. The J call could be wrong; TRBJ2-1 is a better fit for the DNA end. The CDR3 contains 18 residues. Germline CDR1 SGHRS, CDR2 YFSETQ. The CDR3 reads CASSLGTPGLAGIYEQFF. The CDR3 DNA is TGCGCCAGCAGCTTGGGGACACCCGGACTAGCGGGGATCTATGAGCAGTTCTTC.

This clonotype was seen a handful of times. The CDR3 region has the DNA TGTGCCAGCAGCCGCGGGCAACCTAGCACAGATACGCAGTATTTT. Translating gives CASSRGQPSTDTQYF. This chain uses TRBV27 with TRBJ2-3, with TRBD2 as a possible D gene (5 bases). The germline V and J ends were trimmed by 6 bases and 0 bases, with 13 bases remaining between them. The germline V gene has CDR1 MNHEY and CDR2 SMNVEV (reference sequence). The CDR3 is 15 amino acids.

This clonotype has a count of ten or more. This chain links TRBV27 with TRBJ2-7; unclear D gene. In germline, CDR1 is MNHEY, CDR2 SMNVEV (reference sequence). V was clipped by 0 bases and J by 5 bases, with 11 bases between them. This CDR3 has 14 amino acids. The CDR3 DNA is TGTGCCAGCAGTTTATCGCCTTATGGGAACGAGCAGTACTTC. This encodes CASSLSPYGNEQYF.

The gene calls are TRBV3-1 and TRBJ2-5; D unresolved. The CDR3 contains 14 residues. Trimming pared 0 bases from V and 2 bases from J, leaving 7 bases between. Germline loops: CDR1 LGHDT, CDR2 YNNKEL (reference sequence). CDR3 sequence: CASSQDRLQETQYF. CDR3 DNA: TGTGCCAGCAGCCAAGATCGGCTACAAGAGACCCAGTACTTC.

This chain links TRBV20-1 with TRBJ2-3; D not certain. This CDR3 spans 12 amino acids. The V end lost 0 bases, the J end lost 6 bases, and 7 bases lay between the germline ends. Germline loops: CDR1 DFQATT, CDR2 SNEGSKA (reference sequence). CDR3 in amino acids: CSARDITDTQYF. In nucleotides, the CDR3 is TGCAGTGCTAGAGATATAACGGATACGCAGTATTTT.

This clonotype has more than one count but fewer than ten. CDR3: CSATGTSGSETQYF. The CDR3 DNA reads TGCAGTGCAACCGGGACTAGCGGGAGTGAGACCCAGTACTTC. The gene calls are TRBV20-1 and TRBJ2-5, with 14 positions matching TRBD2. Losses at the gene ends were 6 bases for V and 5 bases for J; bases not matched to a gene: 5. Germline V gene sequence: CDR1 DFQATT, CDR2 SNEGSKA (reference sequence). The CDR3 spans 14 residues.